The source of this TCR beta chain is a study of tumor-infiltrating lymphocytes in primary liver carcinoma. Study information: Patients underwent surgical resection for primary liver carcinoma.

Germline loops: CDR1 SGHRS, CDR2 YFSETQ. The CDR3 covers 16 residues. Study results and limitations: Bulk, unsorted sampling meant CD4+ and CD8+ repertoires went uncompared.

The researchers produced TCR beta cDNA from 500 to 550 ng total RNA with a constant-region primer. Slightly modified ARM-PCR, run as three nested multiplex PCR rounds, produced the TCR beta libraries. Forward primers for TRBV1-TRBV30 and a C-beta reverse primer served the first two PCR rounds, at roughly 10 cycles each. TCRdb reprocessed the multiplex PCR reads with MiXCR, giving one entry per CDR3 protein. This table holds 300,000 to 400,000 distinct CDR3 sequences, about two thirds found once. Regarding this clonotype: Its antigen is unknown. One junction end does not reproduce the germline sequence, and a read error may be involved.

Germline DNA was extracted alongside blood RNA, which was obtained from unsorted whole blood. This chain links TRBV5-1 with TRBJ2-7, with D tentatively TRBD1 or TRBD2 (6 bases each). What was sequenced was peripheral blood. The TCR originated in a middle-aged man with primary liver carcinoma and hepatitis B virus infection. The CDR3 coding sequence is TGCGCCAGCAGCCCGGAGGGGACTTCAGGGGTGCACGAGCAGCACTTC. It codes for CASSPEGTSGVHEQHF.